These 22 T cell receptor beta chains share one sample of origin, sequenced in a study of CD8 T cells in ankylosing spondylitis. TCRdb re-called the 5' RACE reads through MiXCR, storing one row per CDR3 protein. Here the sample spans 220,000 or so distinct CDR3 sequences, about 10% being singletons. The material sequenced was blood, either unsorted or a sorted T cell fraction (not recorded which). The receptor set was obtained from a male donor with ankylosing spondylitis or in good health (not recorded which).

This clonotype was seen at least ten times. The chain combines TRBV5-1 with TRBJ2-3; D remains ambiguous. The length of the CDR3 is 12 residues. V gave up 1 base and J gave up 3 bases, with 3 bases separating them. The germline gives CDR1 SGHRS, CDR2 YFSETQ. The CDR3 DNA is TGCGCCAGCAGCTTGAAAACAGATACGCAGTATTTT. It encodes CASSLKTDTQYF.

The chain has TRBV7-2 and TRBJ2-3; 7 bases are shared with TRBD1. The germline V gene encodes CDR1 SGHTA and CDR2 FQGNSA. The CDR3 sequence is 15 residues long. Unmatched junction bases numbered 9, after V lost 5 bases and J lost 4 bases. CDR3 amino acids: CASSPYRDRADTQYF. CDR3 in DNA: TGTGCCAGCAGCCCTTACCGGGACAGAGCAGATACGCAGTATTTT.

This clonotype was observed at least ten times. The chain links TRBV5-1 to TRBJ1-3, with D possibly being TRBD1 (5 bases). The CDR3 is 17 amino acids. Germline CDR1 and CDR2: SGHRS and YFSETQ. V dropped 0 bases and J dropped 0 bases, with 13 bases sitting between them. As DNA, the CDR3 is TGCGCCAGCAGCTTGGACGGCAGGGAAAGCTCTGGAAACACCATATATTTT. It translates to CASSLDGRESSGNTIYF.

The chain joins TRBV29-1 to TRBJ1-2; tentative D call: TRBD1 (6 bases). The CDR3 has 12 amino acids. V lost 4 bases and J 6 bases, leaving 12 bases between the germline ends. Per the germline V gene, CDR1 is SQVTM and CDR2 is ANQGSEA. DNA for the CDR3: TGCAGCGTTGCCACACAGGGCCATGGCTACACCTTC. Its protein product is CSVATQGHGYTF.

This clonotype was counted between two and nine times. The V and J genes are TRBV7-9 and TRBJ2-3; weak D call: TRBD1 (6 bases). This CDR3 has 15 amino acids. Germline lookup yields CDR1 SEHNR and CDR2 FQNEAQ (reference sequence). Trimming took off 3 bases at V and 3 bases at J, with 13 bases between the two ends. CDR3: CASSFADRRTDTQYF. DNA for the CDR3: TGTGCCAGCAGCTTTGCGGACAGAAGGACAGATACGCAGTATTTT.

This clonotype showed up many times. The chain uses TRBV5-6 and TRBJ2-2, with D perhaps matching TRBD1 (5 bases). CDR3 length: 15 residues. Germline CDR1 and CDR2: SGHDT and YYEEEE. V lost 4 bases and J 0 bases, leaving 10 bases between the germline ends. CDR3 region: CASSPDISNTGELFF. CDR3 DNA: TGTGCCAGCAGCCCGGACATCTCGAACACCGGGGAGCTGTTTTTT.

This clonotype appeared a few times. The chain links TRBV20-1 to TRBJ2-3, with TRBD2 matching 9 bases. The CDR3 runs 17 residues. Trimming at V came to 3 bases and at J to 4 bases, leaving 14 bases not matched to a gene. Looked up from germline, CDR1 is DFQATT and CDR2 is SNEGSKA (reference sequence). Here the CDR3 DNA reads TGCAGTGCTAGTCCCGAGGCGGGGGGGGGGCGCGCAGATACGCAGTATTTT. Encoded protein: CSASPEAGGGRADTQYF.

CDR3 loop: CASSLAGGGKTEAFF. DNA for the CDR3: TGCGCCAGCAGCTTGGCCGGCGGGGGGAAAACTGAAGCTTTCTTT. The chain uses TRBV5-1 and TRBJ1-1; tentatively, D is TRBD1 (5 bases). V shed 0 bases and J shed 5 bases, with 14 bases lying between them. The CDR3 runs 15 residues. Germline-derived CDR1 and CDR2 are SGHRS and YFSETQ.

This CDR3 is CASSVGLGRYGYTF. The DNA of the CDR3 is TGTGCCAGCAGTGTCGGGTTGGGGCGTTATGGCTACACCTTC. The V and J genes are TRBV25-1 and TRBJ1-2; D perhaps matches TRBD1 (5 bases). The germline V gene encodes CDR1 MGHDK and CDR2 SYGVNS. CDR3 length: 14 amino acids. V gave up 4 bases and J gave up 5 bases, with 14 bases separating them.

On this clonotype itself: No conserved phenylalanine or tryptophan ends this CDR3, so it is likely a read error. The DNA for the CDR3 is TGTGCCAGCAATCAAGGGCAGAACACTGAAGCTTTCTAT. Its translation is CASNQGQNTEAFY. V is TRBV2 and J is TRBJ1-1; D gene ambiguous. This CDR3 has 13 residues. Deletions cut 7 bases from V and 1 base from J, with 10 bases between. Germline lookup yields CDR1 SNHLY and CDR2 FYNNEI.

Only a few counts were recorded for this clonotype. The chain employs TRBV6-2 or TRBV6-3 and TRBJ2-2; a weak D match, TRBD2 (6 bases). Germline V gives CDR1 MNHEY, CDR2 SVGEGT. The CDR3 sequence is 18 residues long. Trimming took off 5 bases at V and 0 bases at J, with 19 bases between the two ends. CDR3 in DNA: TGTGCCAGCAGTCCCGGGGGAAGCGGCGCCTCGAACACCGGGGAGCTGTTTTTT. It encodes CASSPGGSGASNTGELFF.

This clonotype was recorded many times. This rearrangement joins TRBV7-8 to TRBJ2-3; 15 bases are a match to TRBD2. The CDR3 is 18 amino acids. Per the germline V gene, CDR1 is SGHVS and CDR2 is FQNEAQ. V dropped 2 bases and J dropped 2; count of bases not matched to a gene: 5. CDR3 sequence: CASSLRTSGGEITDTQYF. The CDR3 nucleotides are TGTGCCAGCAGCTTACGGACTAGCGGGGGGGAAATCACAGATACGCAGTATTTT.

In this sample, this clonotype turned up many times. The chain uses TRBV5-1 and TRBJ2-7, with 9 positions matching TRBD2. CDR3 length: 18 amino acids. Germline loops: CDR1 SGHRS, CDR2 YFSETQ. V was pared by 2 bases and J by 2 bases, with 14 bases of the junction left unmatched. For the CDR3, the DNA is TGCGCCAGCAGCTTATACCCCCCGGTAGCGGGGGAACCCTACGAGCAGTACTTC. This translates into CASSLYPPVAGEPYEQYF.

This clonotype has a count of ten or more. CDR3 DNA: TGCAGCGTCCGACCGTCGGGTCAAGAGACCCAGTACTTC. Translation: CSVRPSGQETQYF. V gene TRBV29-1 combines with J gene TRBJ2-5; no clear D gene. Germline lookup yields CDR1 SQVTM and CDR2 ANQGSEA. CDR3 size: 13 residues. With 6 bases removed from V and 2 bases from J, the gap between germline ends came to 13 bases. The variable domain in full, completed from reference TRBV29-1 and TRBJ2-5, reads SAVISQKPSRDICQRGTSLTIQCQVDSQVTMMFWYRQQPGQSLTLIATANQGSEATYESGFVIDKFPISRPNLTFSTLTVSNMSPEDSSIYLCSVRPSGQETQYFGPGTRLLVL.

This clonotype appeared many times. The J gene is TRBJ2-7, the V gene TRBV20-1; the match to TRBD1 covers 9 bases. The CDR3 loop spans 14 amino acids. The germline V gene encodes CDR1 DFQATT and CDR2 SNEGSKA (reference sequence). Trimming cost V 1 base and J 3 bases; bases outside gene matches: 4. The CDR3 spells CSARGPGQGYEQYF. The CDR3 nucleotides read TGCAGTGCTAGAGGGCCGGGACAGGGCTACGAGCAGTACTTC.

V usage is TRBV12-3 or TRBV12-4 and J usage is TRBJ1-4; 11 bases line up with TRBD1. The CDR3 is made up of 14 amino acids. V lost 6 bases to trimming and J lost 7 bases; unmatched junction nucleotides: 4. DNA for the CDR3: TGTGCCAGCAGGACCGGGACAGGGGGTGAAAAACTGTTTTTT. Its translation is CASRTGTGGEKLFF.

This clonotype was counted ten times or more. The rearrangement joins TRBV5-1 to TRBJ2-1; 7 nucleotides agree with TRBD1. The J segment lost 2 bases and the V segment lost 5 bases, leaving 7 bases of the junction unmatched. The CDR3 consists of 15 residues. Germline values: CDR1 SGHRS, CDR2 YFSETQ. The CDR3, as DNA: TGCGCCAGCAGATTCTCGGGACAGCCCTACAATGAGCAGTTCTTC. It yields the protein CASRFSGQPYNEQFF.

This clonotype was found a few times. The V and J genes are TRBV11-3 and TRBJ2-3, with 9 bases identical to TRBD2. The germline CDR1 and CDR2 sequences are SGHNT and YENEEA. The V and J ends lost 5 bases and 4 bases, in that order; junction bases with no gene match: 10. The CDR3 contains 16 residues. CDR3 bases: TGTGCCAGCAGCCCGGGGACTAGCCGGAGTGCAGATACGCAGTATTTT. This codes for CASSPGTSRSADTQYF. Supplemented by reference TRBV11-3 and TRBJ2-3, the full variable domain reads EAGVVQSPRYKIIEKKQPVAFWCNPISGHNTLYWYLQNLGQGPELLIRYENEEAVDDSQLPKDRFSAERLKGVDSTLKIQPAELGDSAVYLCASSPGTSRSADTQYFGPGTRLTVL.

This clonotype occurred many times. The chain is built from TRBV5-1 and TRBJ2-7; D is possibly TRBD2 (6 bases). Trimming removed 4 bases from V and 5 bases from J, with 16 bases in between. Germline V lookup: CDR1 SGHRS, CDR2 YFSETQ. This CDR3 contains 14 residues. The CDR3 bases are TGCGCCAGCAGCCTAACGGGACTCCCTAACGAGCAGTACTTC. Translated, it gives CASSLTGLPNEQYF.

Points on this clonotype: A single base separates this from a much larger clone, so it may be a read error. The chain employs TRBV3-1 and TRBJ2-5, with D tentatively TRBD2 (5 bases). Germline CDR1 reads LGHDT; CDR2 reads YNNKEL (reference sequence). The CDR3 runs to 14 residues. The germline V and J ends were trimmed by 3 bases and 5 bases, with 13 bases remaining between them. CDR3 coding DNA: TGTGCCAGCAGCCATGAGGCCCGGAGGGAGACCCAGTACTTC. As protein: CASSHEARRETQYF.

This clonotype appeared a few times. J is TRBJ2-3 and V is TRBV12-3 or TRBV12-4; 12 nucleotides match TRBD2. J was trimmed by 3 bases and V by 6 bases; bases with no gene match: 13. The CDR3 covers 18 residues. CDR3 sequence: CASSRERTSGVGTDTQYF. CDR3 in DNA: TGTGCCAGCAGCCGCGAAAGGACTAGCGGGGTCGGAACAGATACGCAGTATTTT.

Comments on this clonotype: A much larger clone lies a single base off, so this may be a read error. The chain combines TRBV12-3 or TRBV12-4 with TRBJ1-1, with 9 nucleotides matching TRBD1. The CDR3 totals 14 residues. V dropped 6 bases and J dropped 0; count of bases not matched to a gene: 2. In DNA form, the CDR3 reads TGTGCCAGCAGGGGGACAGGGATGAACACTGAAGCTTTCTTT. Translating it yields CASRGTGMNTEAFF.